This T cell receptor beta chain was profiled in a study of T cell clones after liver transplantation. Data came from immunoSEQ multiplex PCR; TCRdb stores just in-frame clones and leaves some out. The sample lists about 7,900 clones; roughly 80% were seen once. The ends were cut back, 2 bases at V and 5 bases at J, with 10 bases in the middle. This CDR3 is built from 13 residues. In germline, CDR1 is SGHDN, CDR2 FVKESK. This clonotype was sampled from a human donor who received a liver transplant. The input for sequencing was CD8+ T cells from blood, taken before liver transplant. V gene TRBV14 combines with J gene TRBJ2-7, with D possibly matching TRBD1 (6 bases). The CDR3 coding sequence is TGTGCCAGCAGCCAAACAGGGTTCAACGAGCAGTACTTC. Its protein product is CASSQTGFNEQYF.